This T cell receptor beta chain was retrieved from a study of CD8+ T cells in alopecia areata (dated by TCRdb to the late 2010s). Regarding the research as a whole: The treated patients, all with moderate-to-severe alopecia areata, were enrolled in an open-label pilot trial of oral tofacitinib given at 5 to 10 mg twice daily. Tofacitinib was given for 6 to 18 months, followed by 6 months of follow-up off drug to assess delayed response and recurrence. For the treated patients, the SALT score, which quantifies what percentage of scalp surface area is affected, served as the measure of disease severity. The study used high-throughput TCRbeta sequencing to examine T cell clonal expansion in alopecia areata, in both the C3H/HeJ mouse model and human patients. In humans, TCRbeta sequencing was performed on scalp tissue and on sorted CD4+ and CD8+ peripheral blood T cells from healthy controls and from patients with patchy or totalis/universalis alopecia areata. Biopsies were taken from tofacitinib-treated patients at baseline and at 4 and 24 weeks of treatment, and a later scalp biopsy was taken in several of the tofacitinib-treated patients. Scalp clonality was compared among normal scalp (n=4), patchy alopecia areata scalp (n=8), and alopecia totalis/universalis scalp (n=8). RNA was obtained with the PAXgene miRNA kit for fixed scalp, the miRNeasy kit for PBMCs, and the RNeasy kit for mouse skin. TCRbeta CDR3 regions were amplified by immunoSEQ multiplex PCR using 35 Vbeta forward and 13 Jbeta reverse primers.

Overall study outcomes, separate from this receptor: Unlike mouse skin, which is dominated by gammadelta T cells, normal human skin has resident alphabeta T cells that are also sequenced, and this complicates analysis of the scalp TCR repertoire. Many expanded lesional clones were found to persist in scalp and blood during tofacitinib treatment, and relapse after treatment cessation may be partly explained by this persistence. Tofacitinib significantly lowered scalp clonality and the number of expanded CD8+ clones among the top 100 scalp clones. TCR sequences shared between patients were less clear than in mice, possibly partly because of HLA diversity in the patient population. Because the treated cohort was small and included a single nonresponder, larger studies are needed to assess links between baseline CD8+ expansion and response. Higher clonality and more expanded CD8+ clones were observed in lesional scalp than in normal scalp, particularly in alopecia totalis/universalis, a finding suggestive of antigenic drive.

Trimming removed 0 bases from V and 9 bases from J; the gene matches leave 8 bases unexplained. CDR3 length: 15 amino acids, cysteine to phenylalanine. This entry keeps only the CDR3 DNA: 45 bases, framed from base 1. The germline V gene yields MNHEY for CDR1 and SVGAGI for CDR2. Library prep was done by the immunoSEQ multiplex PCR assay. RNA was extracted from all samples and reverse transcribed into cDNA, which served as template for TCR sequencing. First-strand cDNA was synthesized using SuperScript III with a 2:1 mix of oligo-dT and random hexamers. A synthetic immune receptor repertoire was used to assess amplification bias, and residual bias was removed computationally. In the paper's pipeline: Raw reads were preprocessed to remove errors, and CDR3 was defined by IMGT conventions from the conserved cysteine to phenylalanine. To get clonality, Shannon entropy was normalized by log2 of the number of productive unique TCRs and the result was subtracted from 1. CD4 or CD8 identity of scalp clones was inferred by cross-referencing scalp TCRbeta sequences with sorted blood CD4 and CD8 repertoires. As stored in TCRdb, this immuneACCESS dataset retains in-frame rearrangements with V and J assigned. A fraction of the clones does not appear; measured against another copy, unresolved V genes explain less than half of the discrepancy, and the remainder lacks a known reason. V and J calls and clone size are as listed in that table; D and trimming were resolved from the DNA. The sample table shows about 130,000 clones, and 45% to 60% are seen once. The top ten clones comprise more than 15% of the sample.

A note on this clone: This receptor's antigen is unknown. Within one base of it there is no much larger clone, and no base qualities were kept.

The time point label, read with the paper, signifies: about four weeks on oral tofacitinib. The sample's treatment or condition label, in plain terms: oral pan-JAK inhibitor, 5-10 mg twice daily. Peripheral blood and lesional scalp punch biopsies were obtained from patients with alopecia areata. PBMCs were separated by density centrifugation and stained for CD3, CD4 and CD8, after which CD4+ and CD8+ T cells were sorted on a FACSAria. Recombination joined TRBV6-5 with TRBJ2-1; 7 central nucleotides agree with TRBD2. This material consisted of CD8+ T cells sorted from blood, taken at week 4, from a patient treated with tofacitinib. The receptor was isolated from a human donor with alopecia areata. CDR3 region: CASSYSIRGDGEQFF. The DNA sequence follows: TGTGCCAGCAGTTACTCGATTCGGGGGGACGGTGAGCAGTTCTTC.